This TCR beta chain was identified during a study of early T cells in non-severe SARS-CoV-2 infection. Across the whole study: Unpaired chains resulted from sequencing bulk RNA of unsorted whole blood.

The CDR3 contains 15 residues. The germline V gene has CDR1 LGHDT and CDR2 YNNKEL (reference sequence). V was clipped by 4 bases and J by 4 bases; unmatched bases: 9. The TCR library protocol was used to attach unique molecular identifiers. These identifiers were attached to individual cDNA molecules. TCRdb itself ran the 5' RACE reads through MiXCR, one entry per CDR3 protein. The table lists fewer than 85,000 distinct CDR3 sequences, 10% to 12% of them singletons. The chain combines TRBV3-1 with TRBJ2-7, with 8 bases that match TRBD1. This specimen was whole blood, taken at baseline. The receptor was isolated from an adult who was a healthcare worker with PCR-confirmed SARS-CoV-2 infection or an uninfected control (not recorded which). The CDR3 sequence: CASSPRAGGAYEQYF. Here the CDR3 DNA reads TGTGCCAGCAGCCCTCGAGCAGGGGGCGCGTACGAGCAGTACTTC.